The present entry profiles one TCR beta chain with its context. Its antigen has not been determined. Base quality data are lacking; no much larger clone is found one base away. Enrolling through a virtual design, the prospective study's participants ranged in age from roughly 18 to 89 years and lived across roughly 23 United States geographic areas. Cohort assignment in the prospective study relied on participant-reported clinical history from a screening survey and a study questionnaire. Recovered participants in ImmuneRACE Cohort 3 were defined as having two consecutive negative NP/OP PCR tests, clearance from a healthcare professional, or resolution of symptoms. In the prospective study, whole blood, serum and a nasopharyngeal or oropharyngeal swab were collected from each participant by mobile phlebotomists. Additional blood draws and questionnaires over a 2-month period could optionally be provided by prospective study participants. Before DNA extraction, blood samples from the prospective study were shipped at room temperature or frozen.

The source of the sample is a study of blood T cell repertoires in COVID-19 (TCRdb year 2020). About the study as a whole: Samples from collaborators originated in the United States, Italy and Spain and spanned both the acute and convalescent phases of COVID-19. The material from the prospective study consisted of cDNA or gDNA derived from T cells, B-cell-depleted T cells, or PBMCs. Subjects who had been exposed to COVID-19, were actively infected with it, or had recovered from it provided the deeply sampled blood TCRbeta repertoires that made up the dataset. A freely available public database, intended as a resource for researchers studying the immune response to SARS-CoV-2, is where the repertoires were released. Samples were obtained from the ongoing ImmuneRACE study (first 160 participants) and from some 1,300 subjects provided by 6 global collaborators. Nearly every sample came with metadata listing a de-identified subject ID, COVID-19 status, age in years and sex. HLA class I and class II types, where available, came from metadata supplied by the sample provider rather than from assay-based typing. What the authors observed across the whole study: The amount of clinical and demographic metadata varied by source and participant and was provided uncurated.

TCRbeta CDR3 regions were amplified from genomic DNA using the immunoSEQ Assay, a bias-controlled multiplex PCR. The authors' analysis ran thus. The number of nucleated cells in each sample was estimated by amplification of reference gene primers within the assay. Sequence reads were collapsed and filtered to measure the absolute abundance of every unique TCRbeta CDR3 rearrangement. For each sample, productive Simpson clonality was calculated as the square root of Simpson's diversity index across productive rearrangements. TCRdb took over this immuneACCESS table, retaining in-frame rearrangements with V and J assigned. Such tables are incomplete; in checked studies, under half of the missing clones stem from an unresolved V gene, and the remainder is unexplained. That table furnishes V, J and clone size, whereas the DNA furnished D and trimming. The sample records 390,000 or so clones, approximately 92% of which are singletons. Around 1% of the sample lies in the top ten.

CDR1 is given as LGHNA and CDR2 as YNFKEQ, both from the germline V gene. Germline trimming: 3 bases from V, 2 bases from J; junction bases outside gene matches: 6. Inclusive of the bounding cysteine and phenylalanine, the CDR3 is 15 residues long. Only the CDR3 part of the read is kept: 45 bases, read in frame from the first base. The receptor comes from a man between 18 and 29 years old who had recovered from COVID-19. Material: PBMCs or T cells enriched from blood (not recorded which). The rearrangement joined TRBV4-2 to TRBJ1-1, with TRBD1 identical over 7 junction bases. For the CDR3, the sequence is CASSQKTGDNTEAFF. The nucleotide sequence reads TGTGCCAGCAGCCAGAAAACAGGGGATAACACTGAAGCTTTCTTT.